This T cell receptor (beta chain) was sequenced in a study of OX40 agonist ivuxolimab in advanced cancers. Study overall: The mean age was approximately 60 years, ranging from roughly 23 to 90, with around four fifths of participants male. Three patients got partial responses; one had hepatocellular carcinoma and two had cutaneous melanoma.

TCRdb keeps only in-frame clones here, not all; method: immunoSEQ multiplex PCR. There are 75,000 to 95,000 clones in the sample; about 91% occur only once, and 0.51% lies in the top ten. Details on this clone: The antigen remains unidentified.

Germline V gene data show CDR1 as SGHTA and CDR2 as FQGNSA. This CDR3 region has 17 residues. Trimming stripped 1 base from V and 2 bases from J, with 14 bases between. General study findings and limits: Some nonresponders additionally presented with little normalized T-cell clonal expansion.

The receptor was derived from an adult with an advanced solid tumor such as melanoma, head and neck, liver or kidney cancer. The chain links TRBV7-2 to TRBJ2-2; D could derive from TRBD1 or TRBD2 (6 bases each). The material was CD4+ or CD8+ T cells sorted from blood, obtained in a trial of the OX40 agonist ivuxolimab. CDR3 in amino acids: CASSLVLTGLNTGELFF. CDR3 nucleotide sequence: TGTGCCAGCAGCTTAGTCCTGACAGGACTAAACACCGGGGAGCTGTTTTTT. Using reference TRBV7-2 and TRBJ2-2 for the parts outside the CDR3, the full variable domain is GAGVSQSPSNKVTEKGKDVELRCDPISGHTALYWYRQSLGQGLEFLIYFQGNSAPDKSGLPSDRFSAERTGGSVSTLTIQRTQQEDSAVYLCASSLVLTGLNTGELFFGEGSRLTVL.